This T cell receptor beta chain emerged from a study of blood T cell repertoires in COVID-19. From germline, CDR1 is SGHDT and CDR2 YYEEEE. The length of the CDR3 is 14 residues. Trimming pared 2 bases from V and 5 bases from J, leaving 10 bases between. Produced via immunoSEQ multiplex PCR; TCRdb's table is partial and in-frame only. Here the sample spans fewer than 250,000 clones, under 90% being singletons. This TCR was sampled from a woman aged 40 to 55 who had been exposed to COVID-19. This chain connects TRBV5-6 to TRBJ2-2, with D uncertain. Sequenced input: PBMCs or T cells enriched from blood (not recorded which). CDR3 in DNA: TGTGCCAGCAGCTTCGAGGCAAGAACCGGGGAGCTGTTTTTT. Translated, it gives CASSFEARTGELFF. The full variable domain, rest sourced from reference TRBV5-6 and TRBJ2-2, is DAGVTQSPTHLIKTRGQQVTLRCSPKSGHDTVSWYQQALGQGPQFIFQYYEEEERQRGNFPDRFSGHQFPNYSSELNVNALLLGDSALYLCASSFEARTGELFFGEGSRLTVL.